One T cell receptor beta chain is described in this entry. Antigen specificity is unknown. The data were taken from a study of T cells in Graves' hyperthyroidism and ophthalmopathy. General study findings and limits: In simple terms, a model built on 13 V-J features told ophthalmopathy apart from stable hyperthyroidism.

Across 18 months, stable Graves' hyperthyroidism was marked by no progression to ophthalmopathy. Patients aged 18 to 65 had newly diagnosed hyperthyroidism lasting under 2 months. The CDR3 has 13 residues. Germline CDR1 reads SQVTM; CDR2 reads ANQGSEA. The V and J ends lost 4 bases and 5 bases respectively, with 14 bases between them. The investigators amplified TCR beta CDR3 regions from RNA transcripts. HTBI primers were the set used in a first-round RT-PCR of the TCR CDR3. Each CDR3 protein is one row after TCRdb ran MiXCR on the multiplex PCR reads. Found here are hundreds of thousands of distinct CDR3 sequences, about 13% of them singletons; the top ten hold 9.2%.

The sequencing input was blood. This clonotype was sampled from a woman younger than 35 with Graves' hyperthyroidism. J is TRBJ1-1 and V is TRBV29-1; D is possibly TRBD1 (5 bases). CDR3 nucleotides: TGCAGCGTTGTTGGTCGGAGGGGTACTGAAGCTTTCTTT. Translation gives CSVVGRRGTEAFF.